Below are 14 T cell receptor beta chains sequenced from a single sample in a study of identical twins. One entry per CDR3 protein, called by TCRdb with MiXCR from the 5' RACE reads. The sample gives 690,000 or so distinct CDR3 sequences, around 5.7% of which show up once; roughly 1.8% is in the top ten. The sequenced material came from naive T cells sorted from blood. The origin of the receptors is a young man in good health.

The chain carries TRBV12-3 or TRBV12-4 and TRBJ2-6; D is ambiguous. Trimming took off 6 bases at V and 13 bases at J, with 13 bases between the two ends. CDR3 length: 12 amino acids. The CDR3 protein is CASSLRWVVLTF. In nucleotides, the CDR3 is TGTGCCAGCAGCCTCCGTTGGGTGGTCCTGACTTTC.

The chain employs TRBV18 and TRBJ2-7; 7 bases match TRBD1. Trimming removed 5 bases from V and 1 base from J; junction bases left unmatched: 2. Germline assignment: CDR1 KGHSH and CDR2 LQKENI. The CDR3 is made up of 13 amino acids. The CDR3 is CASSTGQSYEQYV. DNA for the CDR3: TGTGCCAGCTCAACGGGACAGTCCTACGAGCAGTACGTC.

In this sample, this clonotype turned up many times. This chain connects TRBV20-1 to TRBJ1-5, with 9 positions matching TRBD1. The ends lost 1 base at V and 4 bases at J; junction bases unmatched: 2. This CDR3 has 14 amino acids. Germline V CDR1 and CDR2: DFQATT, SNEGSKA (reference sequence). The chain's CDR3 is CSARGQGENQPQHF. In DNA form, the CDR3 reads TGCAGTGCTAGAGGACAGGGGGAAAATCAGCCCCAGCATTTT.

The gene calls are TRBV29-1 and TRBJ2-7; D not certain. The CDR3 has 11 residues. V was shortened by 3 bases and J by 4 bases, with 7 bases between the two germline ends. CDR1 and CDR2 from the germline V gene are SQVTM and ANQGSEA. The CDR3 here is CSVDSRYEQYV. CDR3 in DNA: TGCAGCGTTGACAGCCGATACGAGCAGTACGTC.

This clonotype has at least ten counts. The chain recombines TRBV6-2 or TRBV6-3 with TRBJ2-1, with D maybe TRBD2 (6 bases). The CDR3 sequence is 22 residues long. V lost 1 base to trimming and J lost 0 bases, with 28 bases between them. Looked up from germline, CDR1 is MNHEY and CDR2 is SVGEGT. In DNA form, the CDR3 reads TGTGCCAGCAGTTACTTCGGGAGAGTGGAGGAGAAAGCTACCTACTCCTACAATGAGCAGTTCTTC. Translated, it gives CASSYFGRVEEKATYSYNEQFF.

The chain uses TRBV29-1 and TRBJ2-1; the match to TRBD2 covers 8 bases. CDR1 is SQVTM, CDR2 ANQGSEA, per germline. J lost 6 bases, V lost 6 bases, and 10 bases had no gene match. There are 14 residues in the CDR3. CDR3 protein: CSVLLAALSNEQFF. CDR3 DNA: TGCAGCGTGCTACTAGCGGCGCTTAGCAATGAGCAGTTCTTC.

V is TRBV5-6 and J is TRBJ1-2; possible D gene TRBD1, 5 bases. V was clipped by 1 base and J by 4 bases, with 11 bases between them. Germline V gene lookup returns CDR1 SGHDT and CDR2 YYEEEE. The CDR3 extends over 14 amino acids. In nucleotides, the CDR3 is TGTGCCAGCAGCTTGCCGGGACGGGCCTATGGCTACACCTTC. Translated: CASSLPGRAYGYTF.

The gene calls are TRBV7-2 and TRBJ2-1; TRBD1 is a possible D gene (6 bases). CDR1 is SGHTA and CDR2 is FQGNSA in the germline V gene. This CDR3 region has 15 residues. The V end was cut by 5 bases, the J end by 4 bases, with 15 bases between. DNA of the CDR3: TGTGCCAGCAGCCTAGACGACAGGCAATACAATGAGCAGTTCTTC. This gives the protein CASSLDDRQYNEQFF.

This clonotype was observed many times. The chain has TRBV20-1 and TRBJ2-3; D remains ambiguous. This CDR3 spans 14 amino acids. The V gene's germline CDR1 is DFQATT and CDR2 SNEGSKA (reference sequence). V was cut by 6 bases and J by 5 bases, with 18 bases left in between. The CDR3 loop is CSATVSDALDTQYF. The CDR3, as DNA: TGCAGTGCCACCGTTTCGGACGCCTTAGATACGCAGTATTTT.

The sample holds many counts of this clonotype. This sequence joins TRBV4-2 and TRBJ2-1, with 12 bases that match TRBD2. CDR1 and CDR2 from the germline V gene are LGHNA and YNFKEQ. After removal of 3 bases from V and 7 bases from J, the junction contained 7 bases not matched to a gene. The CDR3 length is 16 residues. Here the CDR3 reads CASSHRLAGEGNEQFF. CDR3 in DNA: TGTGCCAGCAGCCATAGACTAGCGGGAGAGGGGAATGAGCAGTTCTTC.

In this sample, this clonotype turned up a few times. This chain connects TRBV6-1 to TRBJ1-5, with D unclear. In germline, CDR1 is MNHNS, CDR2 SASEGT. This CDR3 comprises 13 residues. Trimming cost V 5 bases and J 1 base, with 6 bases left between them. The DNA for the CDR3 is TGTGCCAGCAGTCGACGGAGCAATCAGCCCCAGCATTTT. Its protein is CASSRRSNQPQHF.

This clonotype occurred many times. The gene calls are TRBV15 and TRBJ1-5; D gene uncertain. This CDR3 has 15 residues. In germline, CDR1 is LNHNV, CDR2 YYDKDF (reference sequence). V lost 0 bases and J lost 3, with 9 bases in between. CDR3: CATSRDGQNNQPQHF. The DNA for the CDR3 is TGTGCCACCAGCAGAGATGGGCAGAACAATCAGCCCCAGCATTTT.

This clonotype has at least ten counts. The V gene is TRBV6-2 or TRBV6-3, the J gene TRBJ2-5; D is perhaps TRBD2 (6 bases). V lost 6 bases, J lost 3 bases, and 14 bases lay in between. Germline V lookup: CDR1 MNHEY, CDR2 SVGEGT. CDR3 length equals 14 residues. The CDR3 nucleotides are TGTGCCAGCAGCCCTTCTAGCGTCGAAGAGACCCAGTACTTC. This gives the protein CASSPSSVEETQYF.

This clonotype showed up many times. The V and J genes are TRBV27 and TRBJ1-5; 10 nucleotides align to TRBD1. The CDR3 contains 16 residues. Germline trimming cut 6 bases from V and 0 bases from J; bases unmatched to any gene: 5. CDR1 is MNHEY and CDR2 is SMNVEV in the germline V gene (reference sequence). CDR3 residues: CASRPRQGASNQPQHF. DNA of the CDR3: TGTGCCAGCAGGCCCCGACAGGGGGCTAGCAATCAGCCCCAGCATTTT.